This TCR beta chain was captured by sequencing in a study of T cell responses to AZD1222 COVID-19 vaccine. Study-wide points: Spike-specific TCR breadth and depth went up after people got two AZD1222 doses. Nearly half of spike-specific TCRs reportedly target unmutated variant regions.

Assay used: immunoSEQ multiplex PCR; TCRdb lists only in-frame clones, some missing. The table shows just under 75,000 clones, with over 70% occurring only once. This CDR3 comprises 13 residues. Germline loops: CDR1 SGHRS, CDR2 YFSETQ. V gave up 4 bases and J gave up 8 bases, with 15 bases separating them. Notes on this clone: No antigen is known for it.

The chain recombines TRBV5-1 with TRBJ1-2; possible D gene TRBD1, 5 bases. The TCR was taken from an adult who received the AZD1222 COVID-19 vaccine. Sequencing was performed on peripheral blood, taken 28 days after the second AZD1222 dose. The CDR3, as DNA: TGCGCCAGCAGCCTCAATGGGGGTTCGGGCTACACCTTC. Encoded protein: CASSLNGGSGYTF.